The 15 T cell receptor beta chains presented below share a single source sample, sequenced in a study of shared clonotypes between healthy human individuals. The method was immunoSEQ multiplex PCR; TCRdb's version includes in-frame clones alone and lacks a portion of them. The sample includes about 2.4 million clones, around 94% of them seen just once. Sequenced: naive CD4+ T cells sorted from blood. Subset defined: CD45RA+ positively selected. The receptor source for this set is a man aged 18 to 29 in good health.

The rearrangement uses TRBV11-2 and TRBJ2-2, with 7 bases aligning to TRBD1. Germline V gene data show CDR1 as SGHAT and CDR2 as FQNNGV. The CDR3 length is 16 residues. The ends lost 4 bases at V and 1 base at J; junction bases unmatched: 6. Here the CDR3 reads CASSSSGQKNTGELFF. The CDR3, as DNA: TGTGCCAGCAGCTCATCGGGACAGAAGAACACCGGGGAGCTGTTTTTT.

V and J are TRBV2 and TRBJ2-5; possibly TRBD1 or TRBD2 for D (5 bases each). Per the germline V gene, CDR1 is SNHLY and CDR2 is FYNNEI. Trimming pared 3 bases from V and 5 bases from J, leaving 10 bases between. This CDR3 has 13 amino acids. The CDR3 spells CASSDWGRETQYF. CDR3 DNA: TGTGCCAGCAGTGATTGGGGACGGGAGACCCAGTACTTC.

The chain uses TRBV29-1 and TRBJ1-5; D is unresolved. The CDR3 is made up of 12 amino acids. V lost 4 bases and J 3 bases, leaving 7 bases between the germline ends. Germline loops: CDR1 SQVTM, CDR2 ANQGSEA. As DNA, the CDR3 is TGCAGCGTTGGATCAAACAATCAGCCCCAGCATTTT. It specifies CSVGSNNQPQHF. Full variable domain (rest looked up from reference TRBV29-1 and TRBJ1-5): SAVISQKPSRDICQRGTSLTIQCQVDSQVTMMFWYRQQPGQSLTLIATANQGSEATYESGFVIDKFPISRPNLTFSTLTVSNMSPEDSSIYLCSVGSNNQPQHFGDGTRLSIL.

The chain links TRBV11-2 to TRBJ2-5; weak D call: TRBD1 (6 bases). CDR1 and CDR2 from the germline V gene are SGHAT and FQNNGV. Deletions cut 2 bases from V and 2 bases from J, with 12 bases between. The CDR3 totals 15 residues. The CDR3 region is CASSLRGFGQETQYF. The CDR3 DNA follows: TGTGCCAGCAGCTTAAGGGGGTTTGGTCAAGAGACCCAGTACTTC. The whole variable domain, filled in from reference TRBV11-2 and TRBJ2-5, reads EAGVAQSPRYKIIEKRQSVAFWCNPISGHATLYWYQQILGQGPKLLIQFQNNGVVDDSQLPKDRFSAERLKGVDSTLKIQPAKLEDSAVYLCASSLRGFGQETQYFGPGTRLLVL.

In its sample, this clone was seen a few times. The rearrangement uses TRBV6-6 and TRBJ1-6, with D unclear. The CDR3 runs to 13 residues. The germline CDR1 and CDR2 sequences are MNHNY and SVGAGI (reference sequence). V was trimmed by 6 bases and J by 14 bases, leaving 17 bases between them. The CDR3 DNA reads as TGTGCCAGCAGGAGCGGGATCTCTGTAACCCTCCACTTT. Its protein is CASRSGISVTLHF.

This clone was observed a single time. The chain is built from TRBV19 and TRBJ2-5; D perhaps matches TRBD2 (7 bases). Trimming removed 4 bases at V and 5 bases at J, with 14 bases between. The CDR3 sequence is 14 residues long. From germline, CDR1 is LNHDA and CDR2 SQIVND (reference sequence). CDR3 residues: CASSRGGAMETQYF. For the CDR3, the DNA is TGTGCCAGTAGTAGGGGGGGGGCCATGGAGACCCAGTACTTC.

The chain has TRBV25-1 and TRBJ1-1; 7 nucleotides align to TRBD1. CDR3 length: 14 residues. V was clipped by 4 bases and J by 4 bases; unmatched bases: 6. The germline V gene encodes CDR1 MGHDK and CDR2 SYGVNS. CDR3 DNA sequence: TGTGCCAGCAGTGGCCGGGACAGTATCACTGAAGCTTTCTTT. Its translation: CASSGRDSITEAFF. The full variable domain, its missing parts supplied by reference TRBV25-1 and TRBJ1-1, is EADIYQTPRYLVIGTGKKITLECSQTMGHDKMYWYQQDPGMELHLIHYSYGVNSTEKGDLSSESTVSRIRTEHFPLTLESARPSHTSQYLCASSGRDSITEAFFGQGTRLTVV.

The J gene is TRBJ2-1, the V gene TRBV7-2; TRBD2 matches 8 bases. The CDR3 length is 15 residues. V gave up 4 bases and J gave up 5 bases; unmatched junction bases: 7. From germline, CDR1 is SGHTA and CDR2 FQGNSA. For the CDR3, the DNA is TGTGCCAGCAGCTCCGGGACTAGAGGGAACAATGAGCAGTTCTTC. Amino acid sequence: CASSSGTRGNNEQFF.

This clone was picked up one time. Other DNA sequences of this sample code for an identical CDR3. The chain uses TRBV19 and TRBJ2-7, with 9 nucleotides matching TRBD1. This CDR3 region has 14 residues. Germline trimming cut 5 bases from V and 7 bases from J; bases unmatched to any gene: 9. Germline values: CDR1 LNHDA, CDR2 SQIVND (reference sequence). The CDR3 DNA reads TGTGCCAGTAGTCCGGGACAGGGAAAAGGTGAGCAGTACTTC. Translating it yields CASSPGQGKGEQYF.

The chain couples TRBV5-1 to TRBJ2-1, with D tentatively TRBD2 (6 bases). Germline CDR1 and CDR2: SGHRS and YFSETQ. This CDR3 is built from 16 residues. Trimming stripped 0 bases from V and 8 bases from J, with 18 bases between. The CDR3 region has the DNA TGCGCCAGCAGCTTGGCCCCGGGCCTGGAGGGCGATGAGCAGTTCTTC. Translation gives CASSLAPGLEGDEQFF.

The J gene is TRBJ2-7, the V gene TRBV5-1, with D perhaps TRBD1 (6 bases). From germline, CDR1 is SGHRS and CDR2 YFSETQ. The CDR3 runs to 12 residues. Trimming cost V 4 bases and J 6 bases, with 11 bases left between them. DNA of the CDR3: TGCGCCAGCAGCCCGCAGGGGCCCGAGCAGTACTTC. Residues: CASSPQGPEQYF.

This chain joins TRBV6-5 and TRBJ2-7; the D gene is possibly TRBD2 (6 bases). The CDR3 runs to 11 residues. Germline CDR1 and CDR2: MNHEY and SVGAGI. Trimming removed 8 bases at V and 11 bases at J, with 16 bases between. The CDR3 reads CASLGLALKYF. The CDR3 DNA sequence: TGTGCCAGCTTGGGCCTAGCGTTGAAGTACTTC.

CDR3 loop: CASSGGALEAFF. The DNA of the CDR3 is TGTGCCAGCAGCGGGGGAGCTTTGGAAGCTTTCTTT. The gene calls are TRBV28 and TRBJ1-1; D might be TRBD1 (5 bases). Germline V lookup: CDR1 MDHEN, CDR2 SYDVKM. Trimming shortened V by 6 bases and J by 8 bases, and 13 bases separated the two germline ends. CDR3 length: 12 residues.

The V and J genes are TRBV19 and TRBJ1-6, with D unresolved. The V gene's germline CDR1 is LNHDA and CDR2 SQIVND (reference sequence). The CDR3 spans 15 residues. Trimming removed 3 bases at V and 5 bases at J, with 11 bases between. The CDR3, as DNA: TGTGCCAGTAGTATCGAGGCAGAACATAATTCACCCCTCCACTTT. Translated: CASSIEAEHNSPLHF.

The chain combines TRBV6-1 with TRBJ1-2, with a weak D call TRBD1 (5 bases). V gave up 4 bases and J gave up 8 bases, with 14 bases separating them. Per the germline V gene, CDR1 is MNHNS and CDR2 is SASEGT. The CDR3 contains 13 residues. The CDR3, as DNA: TGTGCCAGCAGTGCTCAGACAGTTCTCGGCTACACCTTC. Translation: CASSAQTVLGYTF.